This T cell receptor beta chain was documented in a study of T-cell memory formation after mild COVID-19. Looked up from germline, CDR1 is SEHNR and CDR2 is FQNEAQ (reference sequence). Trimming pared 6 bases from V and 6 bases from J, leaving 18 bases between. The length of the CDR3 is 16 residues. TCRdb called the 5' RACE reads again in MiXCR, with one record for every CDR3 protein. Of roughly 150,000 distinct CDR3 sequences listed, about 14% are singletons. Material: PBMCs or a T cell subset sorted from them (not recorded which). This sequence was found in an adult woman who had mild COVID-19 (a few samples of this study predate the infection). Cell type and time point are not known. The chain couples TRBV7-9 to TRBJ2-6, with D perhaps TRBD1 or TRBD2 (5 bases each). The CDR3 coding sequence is TGTGCCAGCAGATCTCCCGGGGCAGAGAAGGCCAACGTCCTGACTTTC. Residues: CASRSPGAEKANVLTF.